This TCR beta chain was documented in a study of Ad26.COV2.S vaccination and SARS-CoV-2 variants. Treatment reported: 15 to 20 received Ad26.COV2.S at low or high dose, single or two shots; about 5 received placebo; per-sample allocation not given. Specimen acquisition occurred on day 63 following the initial vaccine or placebo injection. Profiled with immunoSEQ multiplex PCR; TCRdb holds only in-frame clones, not every one. The data hold around 450,000 clones, with 89% observed a single time. V was shortened by 1 base and J by 8 bases, with 8 bases between the two germline ends. There are 13 residues in the CDR3. Germline CDR1 and CDR2: SGHVS and FQNEAQ.

Source: peripheral blood, taken in a trial of Ad26.COV2.S vaccine versus placebo. The source is a person aged 18 to 59 who received the Ad26.COV2.S COVID-19 vaccine or a placebo. The chain carries TRBV7-8 and TRBJ2-2, with unresolved D. The CDR3 DNA sequence: TGTGCCAGCAGCTTAGATCGTCCGGGGGAGCTGTTTTTT. It specifies CASSLDRPGELFF. The variable domain in full, with the rest retrieved from reference TRBV7-8 and TRBJ2-2, is GAGVSQSPRYKVAKRGQDVALRCDPISGHVSLFWYQQALGQGPEFLTYFQNEAQLDKSGLPSDRFFAERPEGSVSTLKIQRTQQEDSAVYLCASSLDRPGELFFGEGSRLTVL.